The next 19 T cell receptor beta chains were all read from a single sample in a study of cytomegalovirus exposure and HLA in healthy donors. The repertoire was sequenced with immunoSEQ multiplex PCR; TCRdb's copy has only in-frame clones and lacks some. The repertoire holds about 160,000 clones, with around 96% as singletons. The source material was PBMCs. Receptors originate from a woman aged 18 to 35 in good health and CMV-seronegative.

This clone was detected only once. V usage is TRBV7-8 and J usage is TRBJ1-3, with TRBD1 matching 8 bases. The V gene's germline CDR1 is SGHVS and CDR2 FQNEAQ. CDR3 length: 16 amino acids. V lost 5 bases and J lost 9; bases outside the gene matches: 15. CDR3 coding DNA: TGTGCCAGCAGCGCGTCGGACAGGGCCCGCGTCGGCACCATATATTTT. Translated: CASSASDRARVGTIYF.

The chain has TRBV18 and TRBJ2-7; D gene uncertain. Germline V gives CDR1 KGHSH, CDR2 LQKENI. The CDR3 sequence is 15 residues long. Trimming removed 2 bases from V and 5 bases from J, with 16 bases in between. CDR3 amino acids: CASSPLSGLFHEQYF. The CDR3 DNA sequence: TGTGCCAGCTCACCATTGAGTGGGCTCTTTCACGAGCAGTACTTC.

The V call is TRBV7-2, the J call TRBJ2-1; possible D gene TRBD1, 6 bases. CDR3 length: 15 amino acids. Per germline, CDR1 SGHTA and CDR2 FQGNSA. Trimming shortened V by 4 bases and J by 0 bases, and 10 bases separated the two germline ends. This CDR3 reads CASSSQGSSYNEQFF. The CDR3 coding sequence is TGTGCCAGCAGCTCACAGGGATCCTCCTACAATGAGCAGTTCTTC.

The gene calls are TRBV5-1 and TRBJ1-1; D may be TRBD1 (6 bases). V shed 2 bases and J shed 0 bases, with 11 bases lying between them. The germline gives CDR1 SGHRS, CDR2 YFSETQ. CDR3 length: 15 amino acids. The CDR3 bases are TGCGCCAGCAGCTTAACGACAGGTGTGAACACTGAAGCTTTCTTT. It codes for CASSLTTGVNTEAFF.

The J gene is TRBJ1-1, the V gene TRBV27; D perhaps matches TRBD1 (5 bases). Germline V lookup: CDR1 MNHEY, CDR2 SMNVEV (reference sequence). CDR3 length: 15 amino acids. The V gene lost 5 bases and the J gene lost 1 base, with 14 bases spanning the gap. CDR3: CASSPQGLGNTEAFF. As DNA, the CDR3 is TGTGCCAGCAGTCCCCAGGGCCTGGGGAACACTGAAGCTTTCTTT.

The chain joins TRBV11-3 to TRBJ2-1, with D perhaps matching TRBD2 (7 bases). CDR1 and CDR2 from the germline V gene are SGHNT and YENEEA. V dropped 5 bases and J dropped 8 bases, with 13 bases sitting between them. This CDR3 region has 13 residues. The CDR3 DNA follows: TGTGCCAGCAGCCCGACGGGGGGCTATGAGCAGTTCTTC. This codes for CASSPTGGYEQFF. The whole variable domain, remainder taken from reference TRBV11-3 and TRBJ2-1, is EAGVVQSPRYKIIEKKQPVAFWCNPISGHNTLYWYLQNLGQGPELLIRYENEEAVDDSQLPKDRFSAERLKGVDSTLKIQPAELGDSAVYLCASSPTGGYEQFFGPGTRLTVL.

V and J are TRBV11-3 and TRBJ1-1, with D perhaps TRBD1 (6 bases). V lost 5 bases and J lost 5, with 15 bases in between. The CDR3 runs 14 residues. CDR1 SGHNT and CDR2 YENEEA come from the germline V gene. The CDR3 nucleotides read TGTGCCAGCAGCCGCGGACAGTCCTCGACTGAAGCTTTCTTT. Translated, it gives CASSRGQSSTEAFF.

The chain employs TRBV19 and TRBJ2-1, with D tentatively TRBD2 (6 bases). This CDR3 is built from 16 residues. The germline V gene encodes CDR1 LNHDA and CDR2 SQIVND (reference sequence). Between the trimmed V and J ends, which lost 3 bases and 5 bases, there was a span of 17 bases. In DNA form, the CDR3 reads TGTGCCAGTAGTATTCGGGTTTCTAGCGATCACAATGAGCAGTTCTTC. Translating it yields CASSIRVSSDHNEQFF. The whole variable domain, filled in from reference TRBV19 and TRBJ2-1, reads DGGITQSPKYLFRKEGQNVTLSCEQNLNHDAMYWYRQDPGQGLRLIYYSQIVNDFQKGDIAEGYSVSREKKESFPLTVTSAQKNPTAFYLCASSIRVSSDHNEQFFGPGTRLTVL.

The chain recombines TRBV4-3 with TRBJ2-7; D gene ambiguous. Germline V lookup: CDR1 LGHNA, CDR2 YSLEER. Deletions cut 1 base from V and 1 base from J, with 17 bases between. CDR3 size: 17 residues. The CDR3 region has the DNA TGCGCCAGCAGCCAAGCCCCCCTTGGGCAGGTATCCTACGAGCAGTACTTC. Translated: CASSQAPLGQVSYEQYF.

The chain employs TRBV29-1 and TRBJ1-2; TRBD1 matches 10 bases. In germline, CDR1 is SQVTM, CDR2 ANQGSEA. The CDR3 is 13 amino acids. Unmatched junction bases numbered 4, after V lost 4 bases and J lost 5 bases. DNA of the CDR3: TGCAGCGTTGGGAGGGACAGGGGATATGGCTACACCTTC. Its translation: CSVGRDRGYGYTF.

The rearrangement uses TRBV5-1 and TRBJ2-7; no clear D. The germline V gene has CDR1 SGHRS and CDR2 YFSETQ. CDR3 length: 14 residues. V lost 4 bases, J lost 3 bases, and 14 bases lay in between. DNA of the CDR3: TGCGCCAGCAGCGCCTCGGGTAGAAGCTACGAGCAGTACTTC. Amino acids: CASSASGRSYEQYF.

The CDR3 nucleotides are TGTGCCAGCAGCCAAGACGGGGGGGGGCAAGAGACCCAGTACTTC. Protein: CASSQDGGGQETQYF. The rearrangement joins TRBV4-2 to TRBJ2-5; 8 nucleotides align to TRBD2. J was trimmed by 2 bases and V by 0 bases; bases with no gene match: 2. Germline values: CDR1 LGHNA, CDR2 YNFKEQ. The CDR3 loop spans 15 amino acids.

In DNA form, the CDR3 reads TGTGCCAGCAGCGTAGAGCTAGCGGGGAGGGGTAAGACAGAGCAGTTCTTC. It specifies CASSVELAGRGKTEQFF. This rearrangement joins TRBV9 to TRBJ2-1, with 9 bases aligning to TRBD2. Germline assignment: CDR1 SGDLS and CDR2 YYNGEE. Trimming cost V 0 bases and J 10 bases; bases outside gene matches: 14. There are 17 residues in the CDR3.

This clone appeared a single time. J is TRBJ2-5 and V is TRBV7-9, with 8 nucleotides matching TRBD2. The CDR3 is 14 amino acids. V shed 3 bases and J 5 bases; nucleotides not matched to a gene: 5. Germline V CDR1 and CDR2: SEHNR, FQNEAQ (reference sequence). The CDR3 loop is CASSFGTRSETQYF. The CDR3 DNA follows: TGTGCCAGCAGCTTTGGGACTAGGTCTGAGACCCAGTACTTC. The full variable domain, with the rest looked up from reference TRBV7-9 and TRBJ2-5, is DTGVSQNPRHKITKRGQNVTFRCDPISEHNRLYWYRQTLGQGPEFLTYFQNEAQLEKSRLLSDRFSAERPKGSFSTLEIQRTEQGDSAMYLCASSFGTRSETQYFGPGTRLLVL.

CDR3 DNA: TGTGCCAGCAGCTGGTCCACTAGATCCGGGGAGCTGTTTTTT. Translating it yields CASSWSTRSGELFF. V is TRBV5-5 and J is TRBJ2-2; possibly TRBD2 for D (5 bases). The CDR3 spans 14 residues. The V and J ends lost 3 bases and 6 bases respectively, with 12 bases between them. The germline V gene has CDR1 SGHKS and CDR2 YYEKEE (reference sequence).

The chain combines TRBV6-1 with TRBJ1-1; no clear D gene. V was cut by 5 bases and J by 0 bases, with 4 bases left in between. Per the germline V gene, CDR1 is MNHNS and CDR2 is SASEGT. The CDR3 loop spans 12 amino acids. CDR3 protein: CASSRMNTEAFF. The CDR3 coding sequence is TGTGCCAGCAGTCGTATGAACACTGAAGCTTTCTTT.

The J gene is TRBJ2-5, the V gene TRBV19; perhaps TRBD1 as D (5 bases). This CDR3 comprises 15 residues. Germline-derived CDR1 and CDR2 are LNHDA and SQIVND (reference sequence). V dropped 4 bases and J dropped 6 bases, with 18 bases sitting between them. The CDR3 sequence is CASSNPSGRDKTQYF. The CDR3 bases are TGTGCCAGTAGTAACCCCTCCGGCAGGGATAAGACCCAGTACTTC. Full variable domain (outside the CDR3, taken from reference TRBV19 and TRBJ2-5): DGGITQSPKYLFRKEGQNVTLSCEQNLNHDAMYWYRQDPGQGLRLIYYSQIVNDFQKGDIAEGYSVSREKKESFPLTVTSAQKNPTAFYLCASSNPSGRDKTQYFGPGTRLLVL.

CDR3 nucleotide sequence: TGTGCCAGCAGTTTACAGGGTCACGAGCAGTACTTC. Amino acids: CASSLQGHEQYF. V usage is TRBV2 and J usage is TRBJ2-7; TRBD1 might be the D (6 bases). This CDR3 comprises 12 residues. V lost 5 bases, J lost 5 bases, and 10 bases lay in between. Germline V CDR1 and CDR2: SNHLY, FYNNEI. Supplemented by reference TRBV2 and TRBJ2-7, the full variable domain reads EPEVTQTPSHQVTQMGQEVILRCVPISNHLYFYWYRQILGQKVEFLVSFYNNEISEKSEIFDDQFSVERPDGSNFTLKIRSTKLEDSAMYFCASSLQGHEQYFGPGTRLTVT.

Note on this clone: One end of the junction does not line up with germline, which may come from a read error. CDR3 sequence: CASSLGRWGKHTGELFF. CDR3 coding DNA: TGTGCTAGCAGCTTAGGGAGGTGGGGAAAACACACCGGGGAGCTGTTTTTT. V usage is TRBV7-7 and J usage is TRBJ2-2; the D gene is possibly TRBD2 (6 bases). CDR3 length: 17 residues. Germline CDR1 and CDR2: SSHAT and FNYEAQ (reference sequence).